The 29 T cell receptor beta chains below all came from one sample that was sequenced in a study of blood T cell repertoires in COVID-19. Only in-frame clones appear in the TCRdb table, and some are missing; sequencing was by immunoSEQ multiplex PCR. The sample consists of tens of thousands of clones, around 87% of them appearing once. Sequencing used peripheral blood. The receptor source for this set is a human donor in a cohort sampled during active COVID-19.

CDR3 bases: TGCGCCAGCAGCTTGTGGAGCTACAATGAGCAGTTCTTC. It yields the protein CASSLWSYNEQFF. J is TRBJ2-1 and V is TRBV5-1; no reliable D call. CDR1 is SGHRS and CDR2 is YFSETQ in the germline V gene. This CDR3 contains 13 residues. The V gene lost 1 base and the J gene lost 3 bases, with 5 bases spanning the gap.

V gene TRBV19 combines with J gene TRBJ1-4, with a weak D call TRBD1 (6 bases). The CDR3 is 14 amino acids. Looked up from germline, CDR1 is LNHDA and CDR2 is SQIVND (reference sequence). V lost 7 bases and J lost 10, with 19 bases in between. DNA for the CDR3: TGTGCCAGTACCCTCCGGGCATTAGGGGGAAAACTGTTTTTT. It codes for CASTLRALGGKLFF.

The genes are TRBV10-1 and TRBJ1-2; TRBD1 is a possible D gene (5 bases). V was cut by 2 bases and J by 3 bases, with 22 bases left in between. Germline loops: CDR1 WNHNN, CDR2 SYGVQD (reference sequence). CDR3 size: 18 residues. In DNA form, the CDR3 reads TGCGCCAGCAGTGAGCCCCCCCCTCCCAGGGTGGTTTACTATGGCTACACCTTC. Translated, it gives CASSEPPPPRVVYYGYTF.

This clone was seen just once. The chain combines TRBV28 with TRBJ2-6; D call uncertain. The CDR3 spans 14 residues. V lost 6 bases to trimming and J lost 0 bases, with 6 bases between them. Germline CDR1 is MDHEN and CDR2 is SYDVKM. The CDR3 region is CASRTTSGANVLTF. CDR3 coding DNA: TGTGCCAGCAGAACAACCTCTGGGGCCAACGTCCTGACTTTC.

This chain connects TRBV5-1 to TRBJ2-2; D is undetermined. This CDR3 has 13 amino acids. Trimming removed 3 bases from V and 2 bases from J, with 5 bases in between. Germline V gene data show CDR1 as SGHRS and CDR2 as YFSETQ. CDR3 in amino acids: CASSSSNTGELFF. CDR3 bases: TGCGCCAGCAGCTCTTCCAACACCGGGGAGCTGTTTTTT. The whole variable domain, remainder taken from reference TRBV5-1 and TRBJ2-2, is KAGVTQTPRYLIKTRGQQVTLSCSPISGHRSVSWYQQTPGQGLQFLFEYFSETQRNKGNFPGRFSGRQFSNSRSEMNVSTLELGDSALYLCASSSSNTGELFFGEGSRLTVL.

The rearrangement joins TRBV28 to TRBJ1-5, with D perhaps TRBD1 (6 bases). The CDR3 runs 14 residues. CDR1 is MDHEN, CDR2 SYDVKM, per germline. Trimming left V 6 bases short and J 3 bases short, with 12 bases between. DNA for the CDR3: TGTGCCAGCAGCCAAGGACAGAACAATCAGCCCCAGCATTTT. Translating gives CASSQGQNNQPQHF.

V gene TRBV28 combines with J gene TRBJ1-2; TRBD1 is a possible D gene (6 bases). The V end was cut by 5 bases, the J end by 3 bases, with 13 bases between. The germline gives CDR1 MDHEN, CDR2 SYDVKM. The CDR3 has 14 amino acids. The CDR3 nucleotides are TGTGCCAGCAGTATAGCAGGGGACGACTATGGCTACACCTTC. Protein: CASSIAGDDYGYTF.

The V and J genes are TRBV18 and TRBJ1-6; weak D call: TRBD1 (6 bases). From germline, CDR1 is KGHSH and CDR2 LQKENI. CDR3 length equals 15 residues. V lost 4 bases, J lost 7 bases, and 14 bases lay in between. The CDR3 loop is CASSLLDRMNSPLHF. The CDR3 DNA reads TGTGCCAGCTCACTGTTGGACAGAATGAATTCACCCCTCCACTTT.

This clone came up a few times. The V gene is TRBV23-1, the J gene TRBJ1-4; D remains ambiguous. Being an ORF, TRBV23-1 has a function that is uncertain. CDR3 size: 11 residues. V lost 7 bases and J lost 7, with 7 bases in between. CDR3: CASIGFEKLFF. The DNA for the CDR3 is TGCGCCAGCATCGGGTTTGAAAAACTGTTTTTT.

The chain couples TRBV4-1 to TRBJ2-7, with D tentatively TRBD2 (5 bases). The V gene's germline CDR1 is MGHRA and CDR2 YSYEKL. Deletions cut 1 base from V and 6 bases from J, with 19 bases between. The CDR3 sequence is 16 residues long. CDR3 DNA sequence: TGCGCCAGCAGCCAAGGTTTGGTCGGGGAAACTACCGAGCAGTACTTC. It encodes CASSQGLVGETTEQYF.

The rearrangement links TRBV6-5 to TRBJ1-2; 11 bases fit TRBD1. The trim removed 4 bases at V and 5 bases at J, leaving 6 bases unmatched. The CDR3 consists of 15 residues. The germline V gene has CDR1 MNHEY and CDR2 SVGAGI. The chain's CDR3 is CASSLTGTGGYGYTF. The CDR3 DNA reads TGTGCCAGCAGTTTGACCGGGACAGGGGGATATGGCTACACCTTC.

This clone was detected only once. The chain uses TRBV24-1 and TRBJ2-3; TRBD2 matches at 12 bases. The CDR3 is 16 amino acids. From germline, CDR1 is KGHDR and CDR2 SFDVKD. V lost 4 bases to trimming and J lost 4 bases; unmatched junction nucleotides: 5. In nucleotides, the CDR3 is TGTGCCACCAGTGACCCTAGCGGGAGGGCCCCAGATACGCAGTATTTT. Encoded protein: CATSDPSGRAPDTQYF.

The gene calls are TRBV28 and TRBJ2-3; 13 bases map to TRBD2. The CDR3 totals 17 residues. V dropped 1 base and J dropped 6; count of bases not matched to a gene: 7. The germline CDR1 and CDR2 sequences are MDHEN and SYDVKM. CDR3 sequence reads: CASSLSALAGGGDTQYF. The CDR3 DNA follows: TGTGCCAGCAGTTTATCCGCACTAGCGGGAGGGGGGGATACGCAGTATTTT.

The CDR3 bases are TGCAGCGTTGTCCCACCGGATGGAGCCTCCTACGAGCAGTACTTC. As protein: CSVVPPDGASYEQYF. This chain joins TRBV29-1 and TRBJ2-7; the D is unclear. This CDR3 has 15 amino acids. Germline V gene data show CDR1 as SQVTM and CDR2 as ANQGSEA. The V gene lost 4 bases and the J gene lost 0 bases, with 16 bases spanning the gap.

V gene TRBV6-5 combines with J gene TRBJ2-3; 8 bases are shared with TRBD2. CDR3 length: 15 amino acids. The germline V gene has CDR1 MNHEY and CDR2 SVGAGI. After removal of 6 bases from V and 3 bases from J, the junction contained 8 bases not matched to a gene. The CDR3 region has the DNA TGTGCCAGCAGCAGTAGCGGGGAAGGGACAGATACGCAGTATTTT. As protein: CASSSSGEGTDTQYF.

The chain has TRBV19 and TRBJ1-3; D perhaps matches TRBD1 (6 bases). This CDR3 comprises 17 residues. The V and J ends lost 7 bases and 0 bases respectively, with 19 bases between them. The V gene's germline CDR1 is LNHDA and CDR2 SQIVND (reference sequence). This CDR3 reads CASTLPPTGDSGNTIYF. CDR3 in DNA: TGTGCCAGTACTCTACCCCCGACAGGAGACTCTGGAAACACCATATATTTT.

The DNA for the CDR3 is TGTGCCAGCAGCGAAGGGACAGGGGAACTGTTTTTT. It is translated as CASSEGTGELFF. The gene calls are TRBV7-9 and TRBJ1-4; 10 positions match TRBD1. The germline V gene has CDR1 SEHNR and CDR2 FQNEAQ (reference sequence). The CDR3 runs to 12 residues. V lost 5 bases and J lost 12; bases outside the gene matches: 3.

The CDR3 here is CASSPHKSGNTIYF. CDR3 in DNA: TGTGCCAGCAGCCCACATAAATCTGGAAACACCATATATTTT. The chain carries TRBV3-1 (or the pseudogene TRBV3-2) and TRBJ1-3; D is ambiguous. Between the trimmed V and J ends, which lost 4 bases and 1 base, there was a span of 8 bases. The CDR3 extends over 14 amino acids. Germline lookup yields CDR1 LGHDT and CDR2 YNNKEL (reference sequence).

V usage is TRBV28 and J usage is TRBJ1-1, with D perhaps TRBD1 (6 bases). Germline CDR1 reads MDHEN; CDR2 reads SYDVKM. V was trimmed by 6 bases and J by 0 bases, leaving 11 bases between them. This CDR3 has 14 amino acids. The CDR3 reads CASSSDSMNTEAFF. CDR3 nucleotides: TGTGCCAGCAGCTCGGACAGTATGAACACTGAAGCTTTCTTT.

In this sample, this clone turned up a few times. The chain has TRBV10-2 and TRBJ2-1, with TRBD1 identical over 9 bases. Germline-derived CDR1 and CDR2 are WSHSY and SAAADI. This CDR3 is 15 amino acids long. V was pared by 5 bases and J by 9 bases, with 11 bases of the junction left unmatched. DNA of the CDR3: TGCGCCAGCAGTCTACGACAGGGGGGGCCAACTGAGCAGTTCTTC. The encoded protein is CASSLRQGGPTEQFF.

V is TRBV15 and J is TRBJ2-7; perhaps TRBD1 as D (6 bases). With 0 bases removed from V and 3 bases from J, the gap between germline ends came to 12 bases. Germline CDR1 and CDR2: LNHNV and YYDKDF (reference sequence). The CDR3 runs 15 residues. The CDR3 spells CATSREGALGYEQYF. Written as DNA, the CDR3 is TGTGCCACCAGCAGAGAGGGGGCACTAGGCTACGAGCAGTACTTC.

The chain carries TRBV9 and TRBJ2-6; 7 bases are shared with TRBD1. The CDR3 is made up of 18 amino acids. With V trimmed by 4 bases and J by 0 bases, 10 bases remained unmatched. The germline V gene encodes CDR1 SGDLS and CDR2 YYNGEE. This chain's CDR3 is CASSPLGTANSGANVLTF. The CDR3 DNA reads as TGTGCCAGCAGCCCCCTGGGGACAGCAAACTCTGGGGCCAACGTCCTGACTTTC.

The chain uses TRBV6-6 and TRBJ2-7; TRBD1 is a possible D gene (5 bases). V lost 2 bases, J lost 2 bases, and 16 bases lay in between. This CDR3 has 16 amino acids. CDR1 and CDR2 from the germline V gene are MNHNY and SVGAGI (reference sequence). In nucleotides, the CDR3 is TGTGCCAGCAGTTACCTCGCCAGGGCGCAGACCTACGAGCAGTACTTC. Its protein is CASSYLARAQTYEQYF.

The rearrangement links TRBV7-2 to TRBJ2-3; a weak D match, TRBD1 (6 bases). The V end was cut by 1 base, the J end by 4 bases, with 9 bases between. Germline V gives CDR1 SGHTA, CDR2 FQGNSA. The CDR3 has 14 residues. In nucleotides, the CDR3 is TGTGCCAGCAGCTTAGGTGAGGGGGCAGATACGCAGTATTTT. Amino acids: CASSLGEGADTQYF.

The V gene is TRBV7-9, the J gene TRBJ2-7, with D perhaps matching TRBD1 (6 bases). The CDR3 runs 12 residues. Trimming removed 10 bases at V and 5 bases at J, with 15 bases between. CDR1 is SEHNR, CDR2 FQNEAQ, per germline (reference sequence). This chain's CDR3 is CATSHRDHEQYF. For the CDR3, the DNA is TGTGCCACGTCCCACAGGGATCACGAGCAGTACTTC.

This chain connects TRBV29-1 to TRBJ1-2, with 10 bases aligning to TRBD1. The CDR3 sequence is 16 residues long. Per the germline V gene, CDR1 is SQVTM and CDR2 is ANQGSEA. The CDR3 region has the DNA TGCAGTACGACCGGGACAGGGGACCAAGCTAACTATGGCTACACCTTC. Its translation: CSTTGTGDQANYGYTF.

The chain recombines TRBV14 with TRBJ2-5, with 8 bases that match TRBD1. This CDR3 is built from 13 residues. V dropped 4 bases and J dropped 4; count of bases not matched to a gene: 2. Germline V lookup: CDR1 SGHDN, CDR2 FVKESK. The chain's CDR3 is CASSPTGAETQYF. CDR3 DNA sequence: TGTGCCAGCAGCCCGACAGGGGCAGAGACCCAGTACTTC.

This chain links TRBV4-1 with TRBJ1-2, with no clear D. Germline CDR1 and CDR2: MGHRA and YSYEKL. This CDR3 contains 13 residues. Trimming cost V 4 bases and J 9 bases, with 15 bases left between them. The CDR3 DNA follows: TGCGCCAGCAGCCGGCAGATCGTGGAGAGCTACACCTTC. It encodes CASSRQIVESYTF.

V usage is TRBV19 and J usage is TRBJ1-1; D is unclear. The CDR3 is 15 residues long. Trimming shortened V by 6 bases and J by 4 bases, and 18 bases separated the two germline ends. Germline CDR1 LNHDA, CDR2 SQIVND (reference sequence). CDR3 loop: CASRPSWSSGTEAFF. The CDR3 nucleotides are TGTGCCAGTAGGCCCTCCTGGTCGTCGGGCACTGAAGCTTTCTTT.